This T cell receptor beta chain is from a study of CD8 T cells in Susac syndrome. Findings of the study overall: It was acknowledged in the study that its TCR sequencing and HLA analysis involved a relatively small number of individuals.

Concerning this clonotype: Its antigen is unknown.

Included as multiple sclerosis controls were treatment-naive patients who had stable or active relapsing-remitting disease. TEMRA cells were FACS-enriched, unlike CD8+ and CD4+ T cells, which were negatively isolated. The CDR3 runs 13 residues. Trimming stripped 5 bases from V and 6 bases from J, with 13 bases between. The germline V gene has CDR1 SGHAT and CDR2 FQNNGV. cDNA came from around 0.54 to 1 ug RNA primed by random hexamers. The amplification used immunoSEQ multiplex PCR on TCR beta CDR3; it spanned 54 Vbeta and 13 Jbeta. Each CDR3 protein gets one entry after TCRdb re-called the immunoSEQ multiplex PCR reads with MiXCR. The table records approximately 300,000 distinct CDR3 sequences, 65% to 90% of them present only once.

The genes are TRBV11-2 and TRBJ1-2; D uncertain. Sequencing used CD8+ T cells from PBMCs. The clonotype originates from a human donor with multiple sclerosis. The DNA of the CDR3 is TGTGCCAGCAGCGGACCGGGCGGGGATGGCTACACCTTC. Translation gives CASSGPGGDGYTF.